This TCR beta chain stems from a study of blood T cell repertoires in COVID-19. For the study at large: The United States, Italy and Spain provided the acute and convalescent COVID-19 samples. The cDNA or gDNA used as material had been derived from T cells, B-cell-depleted T cells, or PBMCs.

In the study's own analysis: Estimates of nucleated cell counts were drawn from the amplification of reference gene primers. This table comes from immunoSEQ multiplex PCR, and its TCRdb copy is limited to in-frame clones, with some not included. V and J calls plus clone size are reproduced from that table; the DNA served to infer D and trimming. The sample lists approximately 100,000 clones, under 80% occurring once. The CDR3 is 14 amino acids. The junction had 3 bases not matched to a gene; V was cut back by 4 bases and J by 5 bases. Per germline, CDR1 SGHRS and CDR2 YFSETQ. This receptor was taken from a man aged 65-85 years with active or convalescent COVID-19. What was sequenced was peripheral blood. This chain joins TRBV5-1 and TRBJ1-5; 10 positions match TRBD1. CDR3 sequence (DNA): TGCGCCAGCAGCCCCGGGACAGGGGATCAGCCCCAGCATTTT. Translating gives CASSPGTGDQPQHF.